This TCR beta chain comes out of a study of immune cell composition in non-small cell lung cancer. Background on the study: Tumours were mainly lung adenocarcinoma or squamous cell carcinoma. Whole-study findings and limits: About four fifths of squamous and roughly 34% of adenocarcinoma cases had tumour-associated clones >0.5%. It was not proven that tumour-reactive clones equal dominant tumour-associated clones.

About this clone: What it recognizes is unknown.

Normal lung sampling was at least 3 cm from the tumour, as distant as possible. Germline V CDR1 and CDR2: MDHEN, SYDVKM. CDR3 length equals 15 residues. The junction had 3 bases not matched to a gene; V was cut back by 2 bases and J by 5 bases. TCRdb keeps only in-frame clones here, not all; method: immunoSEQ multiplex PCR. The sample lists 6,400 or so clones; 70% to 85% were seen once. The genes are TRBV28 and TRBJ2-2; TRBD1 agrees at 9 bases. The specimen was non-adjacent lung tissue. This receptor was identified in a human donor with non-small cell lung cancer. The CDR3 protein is CASSLGQGTTGELFF. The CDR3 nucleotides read TGTGCCAGCAGTTTAGGACAGGGGACGACCGGGGAGCTGTTTTTT.